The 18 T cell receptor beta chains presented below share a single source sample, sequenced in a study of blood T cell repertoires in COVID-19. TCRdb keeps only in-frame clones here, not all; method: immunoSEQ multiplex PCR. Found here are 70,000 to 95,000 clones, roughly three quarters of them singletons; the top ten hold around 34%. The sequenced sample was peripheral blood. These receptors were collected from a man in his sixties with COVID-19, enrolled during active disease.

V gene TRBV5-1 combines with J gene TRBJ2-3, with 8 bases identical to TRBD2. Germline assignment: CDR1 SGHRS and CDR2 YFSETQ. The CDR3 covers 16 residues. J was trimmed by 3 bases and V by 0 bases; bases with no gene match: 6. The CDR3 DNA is TGCGCCAGCAGCTTGGTTGCGGGGGGCTTGACAGATACGCAGTATTTT. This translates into CASSLVAGGLTDTQYF.

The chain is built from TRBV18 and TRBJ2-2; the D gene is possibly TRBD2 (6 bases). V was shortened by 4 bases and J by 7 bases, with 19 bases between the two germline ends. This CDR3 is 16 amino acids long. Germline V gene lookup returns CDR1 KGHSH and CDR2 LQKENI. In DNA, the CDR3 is TGTGCCAGCTCACTTCCAGGCGGAGGGGCCGGCGGGGAGCTGTTTTTT. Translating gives CASSLPGGGAGGELFF.

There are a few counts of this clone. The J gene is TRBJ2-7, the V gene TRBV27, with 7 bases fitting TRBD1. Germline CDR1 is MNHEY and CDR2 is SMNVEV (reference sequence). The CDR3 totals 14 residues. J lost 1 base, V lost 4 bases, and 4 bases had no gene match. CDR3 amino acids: CASSSDRRSYEQYF. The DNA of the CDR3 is TGTGCCAGCAGTTCGGACAGGAGATCCTACGAGCAGTACTTC.

The CDR3 here is CASSLATGNTEAFF. The DNA of the CDR3 is TGTGCCAGCAGCTTAGCCACGGGGAACACTGAAGCTTTCTTT. This chain uses TRBV7-9 with TRBJ1-1; the D is unclear. Trimming left V 0 bases short and J 1 base short, with 6 bases between. The CDR3 covers 14 residues. Germline V gives CDR1 SEHNR, CDR2 FQNEAQ (reference sequence).

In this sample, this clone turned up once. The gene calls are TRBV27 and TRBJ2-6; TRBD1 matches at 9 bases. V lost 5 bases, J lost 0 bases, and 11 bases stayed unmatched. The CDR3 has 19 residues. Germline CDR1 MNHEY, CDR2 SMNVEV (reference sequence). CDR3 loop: CASSEDGTGRYSGANVLTF. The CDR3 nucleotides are TGTGCCAGCAGTGAGGACGGGACAGGGAGGTACTCTGGGGCCAACGTCCTGACTTTC.

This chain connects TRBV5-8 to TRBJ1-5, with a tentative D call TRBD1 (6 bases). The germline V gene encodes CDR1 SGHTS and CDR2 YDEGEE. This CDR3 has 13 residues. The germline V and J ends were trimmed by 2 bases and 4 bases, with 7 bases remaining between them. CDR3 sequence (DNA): TGTGCCAGCAGCTTAGACAGGAATCAGCCCCAGCATTTT. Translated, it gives CASSLDRNQPQHF. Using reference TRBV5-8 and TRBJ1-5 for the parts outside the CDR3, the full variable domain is EAGVTQSPTHLIKTRGQQATLRCSPISGHTSVYWYQQALGLGLQFLLWYDEGEERNRGNFPPRFSGRQFPNYSSELNVNALELEDSALYLCASSLDRNQPQHFGDGTRLSIL.

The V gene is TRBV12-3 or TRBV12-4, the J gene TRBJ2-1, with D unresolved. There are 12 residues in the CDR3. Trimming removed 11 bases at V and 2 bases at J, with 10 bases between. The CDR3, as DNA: TGTGCCGCCGCCGAGGCCTACAATGAGCAGTTCTTC. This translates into CAAAEAYNEQFF.

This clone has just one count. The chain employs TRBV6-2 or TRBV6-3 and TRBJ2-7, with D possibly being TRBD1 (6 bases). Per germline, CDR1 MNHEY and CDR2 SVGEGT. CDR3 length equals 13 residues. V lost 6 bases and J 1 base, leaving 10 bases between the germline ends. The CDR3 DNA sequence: TGTGCCAGCAGCCGGACAGCTTCCTACGAGCAGTACTTC. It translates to CASSRTASYEQYF.

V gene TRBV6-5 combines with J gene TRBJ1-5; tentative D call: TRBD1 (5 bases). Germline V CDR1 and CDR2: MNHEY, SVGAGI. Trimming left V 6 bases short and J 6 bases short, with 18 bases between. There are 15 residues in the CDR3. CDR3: CASSSGGVTPQPQHF. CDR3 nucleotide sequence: TGTGCCAGCAGCTCGGGGGGGGTAACGCCTCAGCCCCAGCATTTT.

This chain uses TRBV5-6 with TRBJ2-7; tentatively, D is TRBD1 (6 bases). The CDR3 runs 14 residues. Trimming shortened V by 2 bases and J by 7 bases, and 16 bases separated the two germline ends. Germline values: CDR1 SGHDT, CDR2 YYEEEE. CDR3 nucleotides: TGTGCCAGCAGCTTTTCCGGGACATTTGGAGAGCAGTACTTC. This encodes CASSFSGTFGEQYF. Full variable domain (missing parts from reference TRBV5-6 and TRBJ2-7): DAGVTQSPTHLIKTRGQQVTLRCSPKSGHDTVSWYQQALGQGPQFIFQYYEEEERQRGNFPDRFSGHQFPNYSSELNVNALLLGDSALYLCASSFSGTFGEQYFGPGTRLTVT.

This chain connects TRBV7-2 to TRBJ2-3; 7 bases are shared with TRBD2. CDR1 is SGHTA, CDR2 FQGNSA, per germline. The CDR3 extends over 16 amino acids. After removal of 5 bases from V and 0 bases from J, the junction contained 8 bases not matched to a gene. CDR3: CASSPRGTISTDTQYF. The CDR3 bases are TGTGCCAGCAGCCCTCGCGGGACTATAAGCACAGATACGCAGTATTTT.

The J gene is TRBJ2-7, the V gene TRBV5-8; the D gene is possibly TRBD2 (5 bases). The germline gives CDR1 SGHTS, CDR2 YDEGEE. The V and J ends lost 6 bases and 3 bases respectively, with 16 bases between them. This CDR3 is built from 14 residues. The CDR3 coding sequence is TGTGCCAGCACCCACCACGAGGGCAACTACGAGCAGTACTTC. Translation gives CASTHHEGNYEQYF. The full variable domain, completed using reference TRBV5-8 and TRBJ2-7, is EAGVTQSPTHLIKTRGQQATLRCSPISGHTSVYWYQQALGLGLQFLLWYDEGEERNRGNFPPRFSGRQFPNYSSELNVNALELEDSALYLCASTHHEGNYEQYFGPGTRLTVT.

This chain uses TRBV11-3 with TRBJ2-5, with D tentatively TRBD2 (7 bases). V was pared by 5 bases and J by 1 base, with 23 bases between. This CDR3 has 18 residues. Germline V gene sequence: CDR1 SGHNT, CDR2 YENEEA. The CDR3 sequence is CASSPRGGWGGTQETQYF. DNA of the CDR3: TGTGCCAGCAGCCCCCGAGGTGGGTGGGGGGGCACCCAAGAGACCCAGTACTTC.

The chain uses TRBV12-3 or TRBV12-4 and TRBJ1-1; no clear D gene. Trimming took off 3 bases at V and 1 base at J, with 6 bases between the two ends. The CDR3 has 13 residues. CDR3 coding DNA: TGTGCCAGCAGTTTCAGCGAGAACACTGAAGCTTTCTTT. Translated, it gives CASSFSENTEAFF.

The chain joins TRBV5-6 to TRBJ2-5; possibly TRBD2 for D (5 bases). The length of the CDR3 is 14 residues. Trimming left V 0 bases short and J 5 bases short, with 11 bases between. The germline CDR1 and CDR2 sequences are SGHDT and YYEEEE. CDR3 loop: CASSLVGVWETQYF. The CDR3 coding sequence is TGTGCCAGCAGCTTGGTCGGGGTGTGGGAGACCCAGTACTTC.

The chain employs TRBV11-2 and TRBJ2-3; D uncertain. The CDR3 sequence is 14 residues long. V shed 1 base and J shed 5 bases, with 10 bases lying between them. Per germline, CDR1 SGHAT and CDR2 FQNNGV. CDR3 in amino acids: CASSLGASIDTQYF. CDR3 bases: TGTGCCAGCAGCTTAGGGGCATCGATAGATACGCAGTATTTT.

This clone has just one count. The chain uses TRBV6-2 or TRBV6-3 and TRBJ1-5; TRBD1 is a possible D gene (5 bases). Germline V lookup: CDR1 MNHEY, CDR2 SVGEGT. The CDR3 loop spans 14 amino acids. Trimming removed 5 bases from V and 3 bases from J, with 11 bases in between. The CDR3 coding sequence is TGTGCCAGCAGTCTTCAGGGAACCAATCAGCCCCAGCATTTT. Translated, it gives CASSLQGTNQPQHF.

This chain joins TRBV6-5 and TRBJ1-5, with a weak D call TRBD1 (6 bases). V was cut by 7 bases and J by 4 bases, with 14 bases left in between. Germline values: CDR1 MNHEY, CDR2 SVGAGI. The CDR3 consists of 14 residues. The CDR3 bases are TGTGCCAGCACCCCGACAGGCGGGAATCAGCCCCAGCATTTT. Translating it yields CASTPTGGNQPQHF.